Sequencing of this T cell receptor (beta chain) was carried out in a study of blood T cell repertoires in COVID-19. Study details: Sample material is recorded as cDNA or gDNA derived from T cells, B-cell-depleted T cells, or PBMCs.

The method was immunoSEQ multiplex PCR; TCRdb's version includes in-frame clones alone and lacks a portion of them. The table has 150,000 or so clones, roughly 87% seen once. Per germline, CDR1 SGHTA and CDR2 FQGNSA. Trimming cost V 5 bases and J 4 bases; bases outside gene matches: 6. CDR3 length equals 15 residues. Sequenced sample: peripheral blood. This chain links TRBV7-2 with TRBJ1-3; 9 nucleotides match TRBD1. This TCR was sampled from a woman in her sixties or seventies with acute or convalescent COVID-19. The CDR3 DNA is TGTGCCAGCAGCCTCGACAGGGGGGCAGGAAACACCATATATTTT. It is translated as CASSLDRGAGNTIYF.